The entry that follows covers one T cell receptor beta chain sequence. This clone has a single count. Which antigen it targets is not known. No per-base quality is available; no much larger clone lies one base away. These data originate in a study of T cell responses to AZD1222 COVID-19 vaccine (dated by TCRdb to the early 2020s). Broadly, across the study: AZD1222 recipients with second doses at about 4 weeks or about 12 weeks were pooled, because spike-specific TCR depth and breadth did not differ between schedules. Trial participants were enrolled by age into subgroups of 18-55, 56-69 and 70-plus years, and around 150, 28 and 57 TCR-sequenced participants, respectively, were included in these subgroups. TCR sequencing was performed for roughly 240 trial participants, of whom around 200 were given two doses of AZD1222 and approximately 25 were given two doses of MenACWY control vaccine.

The CDR3 regions of human TCRbeta chains were analyzed by immunosequencing. In the source study's methods: Repertoire TCRs were matched against a reference library of SARS-CoV-2-specific TCRs generated with the MIRA antigen-specificity platform. Breadth was defined as the fraction of unique TCRs that were SARS-CoV-2-associated, and depth was defined as the fraction of total T cells that were SARS-CoV-2-associated. Each spike-specific TCR was assigned to its reactive spike region and to a CD4 or CD8 class using the MIRA data. Log10-transformed breadth and depth values were compared by one-way ANOVA with Sidak's multiple comparisons tests. What TCRdb holds here is the immuneACCESS table cut down to in-frame rearrangements. Part of the clones is not present; checked against another copy, under half of the missing clones reflect an unresolved V gene, and the others are unexplained. V and J calls and clone size are copied from that table; D and trimming were computed from the DNA. The sample has 120,000 to 150,000 clones on record, approximately 90% of them singletons. Roughly 3.1% of the sample rests with the top ten.

Taken with the paper, the label for time point translates to: baseline before first vaccination. Vaccinee samples came from UK trials COV001 and COV002, including a single-blind randomized controlled phase 2/3 trial of AZD1222 (ChAdOx1 nCoV-19) in healthy adults. For TCRbeta chain sequencing, PBMC samples from trial participants were taken at day 0 and at day 28 after the second dose. Points the paper makes about the study in general: No day 14 peak-response samples were available, so repertoires were characterized only after the peak T cell response. Conclusions about previously exposed vaccinees were limited because only 5 or 6 AZD1222 recipients were SARS-CoV-2 seropositive at baseline. After two AZD1222 doses, spike-specific TCR breadth and depth were significantly higher than at day 0 and than in MenACWY recipients. The vaccine-associated CD4 TCRs covered the entire spike protein, and the dominant responses fell in regions 160-218 and 743-854. Participants were mostly white British, with more females than males. The authors suggested clonal diversity may have been underestimated. In the small 56-69-year group, the increase in depth fell short of significance, most likely because of low power. Reportedly, close to half of the unique spike-specific TCRs recognized epitopes lying outside the regions that are mutated in the B.1.351 and B.1.1.7 variants.

V lost 3 bases and J lost 6 bases; the stretch between them is 12 bases long. CDR1 and CDR2 were assigned from the germline V gene as SGHTA and FQGNSA. The CDR3 runs 14 residues from the cysteine to the phenylalanine. Left in the record is the CDR3 DNA by itself, 42 bases read in frame from the first base. The sample here was peripheral blood, taken on day 0 of AZD1222 vaccination. This receptor was identified in an adult in good health. The chain couples TRBV7-2 to TRBJ2-4; no D segment can be confidently identified. The nucleotides read TGTGCCAGCAGCTTGGGCGGCGACTCAAACATTCAGTACTTC. Translation gives CASSLGGDSNIQYF.